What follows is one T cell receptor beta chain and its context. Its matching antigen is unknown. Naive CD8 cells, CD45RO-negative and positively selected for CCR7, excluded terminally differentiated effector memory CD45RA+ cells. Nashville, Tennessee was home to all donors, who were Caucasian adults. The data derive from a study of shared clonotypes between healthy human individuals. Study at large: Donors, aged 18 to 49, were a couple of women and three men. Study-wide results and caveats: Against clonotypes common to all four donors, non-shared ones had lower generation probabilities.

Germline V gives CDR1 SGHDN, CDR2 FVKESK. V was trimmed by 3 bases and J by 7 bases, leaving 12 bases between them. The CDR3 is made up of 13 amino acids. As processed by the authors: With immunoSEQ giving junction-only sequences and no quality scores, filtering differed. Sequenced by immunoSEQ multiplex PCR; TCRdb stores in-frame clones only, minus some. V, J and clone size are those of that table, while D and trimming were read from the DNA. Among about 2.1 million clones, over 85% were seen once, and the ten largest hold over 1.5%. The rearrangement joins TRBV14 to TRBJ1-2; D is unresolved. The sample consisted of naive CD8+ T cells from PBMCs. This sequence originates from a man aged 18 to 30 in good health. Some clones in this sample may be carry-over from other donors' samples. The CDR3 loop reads CASSHFNVAGYTF. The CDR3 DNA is TGTGCCAGCAGCCATTTTAATGTCGCTGGCTACACCTTC.